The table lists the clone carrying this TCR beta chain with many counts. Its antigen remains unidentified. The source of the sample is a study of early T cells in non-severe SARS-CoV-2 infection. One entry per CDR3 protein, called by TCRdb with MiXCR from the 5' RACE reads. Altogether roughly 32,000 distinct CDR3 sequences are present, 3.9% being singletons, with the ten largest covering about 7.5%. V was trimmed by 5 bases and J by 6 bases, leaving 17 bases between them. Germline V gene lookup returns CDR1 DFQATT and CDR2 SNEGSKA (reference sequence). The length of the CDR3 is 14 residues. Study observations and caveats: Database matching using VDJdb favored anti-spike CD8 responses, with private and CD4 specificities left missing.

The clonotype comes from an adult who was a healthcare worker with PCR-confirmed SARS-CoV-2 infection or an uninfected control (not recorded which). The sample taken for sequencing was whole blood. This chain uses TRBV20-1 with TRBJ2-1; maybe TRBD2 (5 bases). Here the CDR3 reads CSARSGGPINEQFF. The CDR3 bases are TGCAGTGCTCGCTCGGGCGGGCCCATCAATGAGCAGTTCTTC.